Listed here are 8 T cell receptor beta chains from one sample, sequenced in a study of blood T cell repertoires in COVID-19. Assay: immunoSEQ multiplex PCR; the TCRdb copy retains only in-frame clones and omits some. Seen here are about 380,000 clones, roughly 86% observed once, and the top ten hold more than 0.95%. The sequencing sample was made of peripheral blood. These receptors all come from a human donor with acute or convalescent COVID-19. The donor label of this sample is uncertain.

The table lists this clone with a few counts. This rearrangement joins TRBV18 to TRBJ2-2; 10 bases fit TRBD1. Germline V gives CDR1 KGHSH, CDR2 LQKENI. The CDR3 extends over 17 amino acids. Unmatched junction bases numbered 7, after V lost 4 bases and J lost 2 bases. CDR3 region: CASSRWGQGSNTGELFF. As DNA, the CDR3 is TGTGCCAGCTCACGCTGGGGACAGGGGAGTAACACCGGGGAGCTGTTTTTT.

This rearrangement joins TRBV18 to TRBJ2-1; no reliable D call. Germline CDR1 KGHSH, CDR2 LQKENI. V lost 4 bases, J lost 1 base, and 20 bases lay in between. CDR3 length equals 18 residues. CDR3 coding DNA: TGTGCCAGCTCACTCCTAAGACCGGGTATCGGGTCCTACAATGAGCAGTTCTTC. Protein product: CASSLLRPGIGSYNEQFF.

This clone was observed once. The chain joins TRBV2 to TRBJ1-5, with 7 positions matching TRBD1. Germline trimming cut 5 bases from V and 3 bases from J; bases unmatched to any gene: 7. In germline, CDR1 is SNHLY, CDR2 FYNNEI. This CDR3 is built from 15 residues. Here the CDR3 reads CASSRSGTDNQPQHF. CDR3 nucleotides: TGTGCCAGCAGTCGTTCCGGGACAGACAATCAGCCCCAGCATTTT.

The chain has TRBV7-9 and TRBJ2-1, with D possibly TRBD1 on 6 matching bases. The V end was cut by 1 base, the J end by 2 bases, with 12 bases between. The CDR3 loop spans 16 amino acids. Germline CDR1 reads SEHNR; CDR2 reads FQNEAQ (reference sequence). The CDR3 DNA follows: TGTGCCAGCAGCTTAGTACAGGGTGGGGCCTACAATGAGCAGTTCTTC. Its protein is CASSLVQGGAYNEQFF. The variable domain in full, with the rest retrieved from reference TRBV7-9 and TRBJ2-1, is DTGVSQNPRHKITKRGQNVTFRCDPISEHNRLYWYRQTLGQGPEFLTYFQNEAQLEKSRLLSDRFSAERPKGSFSTLEIQRTEQGDSAMYLCASSLVQGGAYNEQFFGPGTRLTVL.

V gene TRBV30 combines with J gene TRBJ1-2; D is possibly TRBD1 (6 bases). Trimming removed 2 bases from V and 4 bases from J, with 11 bases in between. Germline V gives CDR1 GTSNPN, CDR2 SVGIG (reference sequence). The CDR3 consists of 13 residues. CDR3 sequence reads: CAWSPRGSYGYTF. Written as DNA, the CDR3 is TGTGCCTGGAGTCCCAGGGGTTCCTATGGCTACACCTTC.

A single count supports this clone. V usage is TRBV18 and J usage is TRBJ1-2; 9 bases align to TRBD1. Germline loops: CDR1 KGHSH, CDR2 LQKENI. Trimming cost V 5 bases and J 4 bases; bases outside gene matches: 5. The CDR3 covers 14 residues. CDR3 nucleotides: TGTGCCAGCTCAACAGGGGGCCACCTCTATGGCTACACCTTC. This sequence encodes CASSTGGHLYGYTF.

V usage is TRBV2 and J usage is TRBJ1-4; a possible D gene is TRBD1 (6 bases). Germline assignment: CDR1 SNHLY and CDR2 FYNNEI. The germline V and J ends were trimmed by 0 bases and 4 bases, with 12 bases remaining between them. CDR3 length: 16 amino acids. In DNA form, the CDR3 reads TGTGCCAGCAGTGAAGCGGTGACAGGAGTTAATGAAAAACTGTTTTTT. It is translated as CASSEAVTGVNEKLFF.

The rearrangement links TRBV6-6 to TRBJ2-5; no clear D. V lost 8 bases to trimming and J lost 4 bases, with 8 bases between them. CDR1 MNHNY and CDR2 SVGAGI come from the germline V gene (reference sequence). CDR3 length equals 11 residues. The CDR3 coding sequence is TGTGCCAGCTCGCTGCGAGAGACCCAGTACTTC. It specifies CASSLRETQYF.